These T cell receptor beta chains were read from a single sample in a study of long-term antiretroviral therapy in people with HIV. The data were produced by immunoSEQ multiplex PCR, yet TCRdb's version contains in-frame clones alone and is incomplete. The sample has around 12,000 clones, around 80% seen once; the top ten hold 13%. The sequenced sample was unsorted PBMCs, obtained 1.2 years after starting antiretroviral therapy. Every receptor here comes from a man aged 35-49 years with HIV. Each CDR3 is given with its conserved first and last residue. A D gene is named only where the DNA matches it firmly. Clone sizes are given selectively: once, few, many, or a class where the clone is expanded.

CASSTVTGDDSPLHF,TGCGCCAGCAGCACCGTCACAGGGGACGATTCACCCCTCCACTTT,TRBJ1-6,TRBV10-2,NA,TRBD1
CASSARTGSTGELFF,TGTGCCAGCAGCGCCCGGACAGGGAGCACCGGGGAGCTGTTTTTT,TRBJ2-2,TRBV11-2,NA,TRBD1
CSTSEAFF,TGCAGCACTTCTGAAGCTTTCTTT,TRBJ1-1,TRBV29-1,NA,NA
CASSQDRAGISYEQYF,TGCGCCAGCAGCCAAGATCGAGCGGGGATCTCCTACGAGCAGTACTTC,TRBJ2-7,TRBV4-1,once,TRBD2
CASSVGDLNTEAFF,TGTGCCAGCAGCGTAGGGGACTTGAACACTGAAGCTTTCTTT,TRBJ1-1,TRBV9,once,NA
CASSRKDPGTLNEKLFF,TGCGCCAGCAGCAGAAAAGACCCCGGGACTTTGAATGAAAAACTGTTTTTT,TRBJ1-4,TRBV10-2,NA,NA
CASKTDRRAFF,TGTGCCAGTAAAACTGACAGGAGAGCTTTCTTT,TRBJ1-1,TRBV19,few,NA
CASSPGLPAENTEAFF,TGTGCCAGCTCACCTGGTTTGCCGGCCGAGAACACTGAAGCTTTCTTT,TRBJ1-1,TRBV18,NA,NA
CAIADMIGGNQPQHF,TGTGCCATCGCAGATATGATAGGGGGCAATCAGCCCCAGCATTTT,TRBJ1-5,TRBV10-3,few,NA
CATWDRLNTEAFF,TGTGCCACCTGGGACAGGCTGAACACTGAAGCTTTCTTT,TRBJ1-1,TRBV6-1,NA,TRBD1
CASSGGHTDTQYF,TGTGCCAGTAGTGGGGGACACACAGATACGCAGTATTTT,TRBJ2-3,TRBV19,NA,NA
CASSTQPRDRAYGYTF,TGTGCCAGCAGCACTCAACCTCGGGACAGGGCCTATGGCTACACCTTC,TRBJ1-2,TRBV5-5,NA,TRBD1
CASSLSIPSSYNEQFF,TGTGCCAGCAGTTTATCTATCCCCAGCTCCTACAATGAGCAGTTCTTC,TRBJ2-1,TRBV28,NA,NA
CASSKPGQGTYEQYF,TGTGCCAGCAGTAAGCCGGGACAGGGGACCTACGAGCAGTACTTC,TRBJ2-7,TRBV6-6,NA,TRBD1
CASSPQGAYLLGYTF,TGTGCCAGCAGTCCCCAGGGGGCGTATCTTCTTGGCTACACCTTC,TRBJ1-2,TRBV5-6,NA,TRBD1
CASSLRQGGSLHQPQHF,TGTGCCAGCAGCTTGCGACAGGGGGGAAGTCTGCATCAGCCCCAGCATTTT,TRBJ1-5,TRBV13,NA,TRBD1
CASTAGTPTDGYTF,TGTGCCAGTACCGCCGGGACCCCAACGGATGGCTACACCTTC,TRBJ1-2,TRBV19,NA,NA
CASSPRREGETQYF,TGTGCCAGCAGCCCTAGACGAGAGGGCGAGACCCAGTACTTC,TRBJ2-5,TRBV7-9,NA,NA